What follows is one T cell receptor (beta chain) and its context. The CDR3 extends over 13 amino acids. Germline CDR1 is KGHDR and CDR2 is SFDVKD. V gave up 5 bases and J gave up 4 bases, with 10 bases separating them. The Seattle patients, enrolled during active infection, were followed longitudinally. The sample is drawn from a study of blood T cell repertoires in COVID-19. Study at large: Italy, Spain and the United States were the sources of the convalescent and acute COVID-19 samples.

Original methodology: Scientists estimated how many nucleated cells there were by amplifying reference gene primers. The protocol was immunoSEQ multiplex PCR, while the TCRdb copy is restricted to in-frame clones and leaves out a portion. The DNA gave D and trimming, while V, J and clone size come from that table. The sample consists of 250,000 to 300,000 clones, around 90% of them appearing once. Sequencing input: peripheral blood. The TCR was taken from an older woman with COVID-19, enrolled during active disease. The chain employs TRBV24-1 and TRBJ1-1; TRBD1 is a possible D gene (6 bases). For the CDR3, the DNA is TGTGCCACCAGTGGAGGGGGAAGCACTGAAGCTTTCTTT. Translated, it gives CATSGGGSTEAFF.